These 10 T cell receptor beta chains originate from one sample sequenced in a study of Tregs in tolerant kidney transplant recipients (dated by TCRdb to about 2019). The method was the immunoSEQ multiplex PCR assay. TCRdb took over this immuneACCESS table, retaining in-frame rearrangements with V and J assigned. Such tables are incomplete; in checked studies, under half of the missing clones stem from an unresolved V gene, and the remainder is unexplained. In this sample the table shows approximately 260,000 clones, about four fifths of which occur a single time. The ten largest account for over 0.5% of the sample. Specimen: CD4+ T cells from blood. The receptors were gathered from a human donor in good health.

The chain carries TRBV7-9 and TRBJ2-2, with 8 bases that match TRBD1. Germline V gene data show CDR1 as SEHNR and CDR2 as FQNEAQ (reference sequence). J gave up 3 bases and V 5 bases, and 5 bases lay outside the gene matches. There are 15 residues in the CDR3. CDR3 in amino acids: CASSPGTGYTGELFF. DNA of the CDR3: TGTGCCAGCAGCCCCGGGACAGGTTACACCGGGGAGCTGTTTTTT.

The rearrangement joins TRBV30 to TRBJ2-3; TRBD2 agrees at 9 bases. V gave up 3 bases and J gave up 0 bases; unmatched junction bases: 7. This CDR3 is built from 16 residues. Per germline, CDR1 GTSNPN and CDR2 SVGIG (reference sequence). The CDR3 reads CAWRPQTSGSTDTQYF. DNA of the CDR3: TGTGCCTGGAGGCCTCAAACTAGCGGGAGCACAGATACGCAGTATTTT. The full variable domain, with the rest looked up from reference TRBV30 and TRBJ2-3, is SQTIHQWPATLVQPVGSPLSLECTVEGTSNPNLYWYRQAAGRGLQLLFYSVGIGQISSEVPQNLSASRPQDRQFILSSKKLLLSDSGFYLCAWRPQTSGSTDTQYFGPGTRLTVL.

The V call is TRBV5-4, the J call TRBJ2-5; 12 positions match TRBD2. V was clipped by 0 bases and J by 5 bases; unmatched bases: 8. This CDR3 spans 17 amino acids. The germline V gene has CDR1 SGHNT and CDR2 YYREEE (reference sequence). CDR3 loop: CASSLGLAGGLEETQYF. The DNA of the CDR3 is TGTGCCAGCAGCTTGGGTCTAGCGGGGGGGCTCGAGGAGACCCAGTACTTC. Using reference TRBV5-4 and TRBJ2-5 for the parts outside the CDR3, the full variable domain is ETGVTQSPTHLIKTRGQQVTLRCSSQSGHNTVSWYQQALGQGPQFIFQYYREEENGRGNFPPRFSGLQFPNYSSELNVNALELDDSALYLCASSLGLAGGLEETQYFGPGTRLLVL.

This clone has a single count. This rearrangement joins TRBV10-1 to TRBJ2-3; the D call may be TRBD1 or TRBD2 (5 bases each). The germline V gene encodes CDR1 WNHNN and CDR2 SYGVQD (reference sequence). The CDR3 has 14 amino acids. Trimming pared 4 bases from V and 6 bases from J, leaving 14 bases between. The CDR3 sequence is CASSVSGRGDTQYF. CDR3 in DNA: TGCGCCAGCAGTGTCTCAGGGCGCGGGGATACGCAGTATTTT.

The chain joins TRBV25-1 to TRBJ2-5, with TRBD1 as a possible D gene (6 bases). V lost 5 bases, J lost 2 bases, and 15 bases lay in between. The germline V gene encodes CDR1 MGHDK and CDR2 SYGVNS. CDR3 length: 15 amino acids. Here the CDR3 reads CASSSGTKIQETQYF. Written as DNA, the CDR3 is TGTGCCAGCAGTTCCGGGACAAAGATTCAAGAGACCCAGTACTTC.

This chain uses TRBV5-1 with TRBJ2-7; 9 bases agree with TRBD2. The CDR3 totals 17 residues. Germline CDR1 SGHRS, CDR2 YFSETQ. Trimming removed 2 bases from V and 1 base from J; junction bases left unmatched: 10. The CDR3 bases are TGCGCCAGCAGCTTTTACCCCGGGACTAGCATTTCCTACGAGCAGTACTTC. Translating gives CASSFYPGTSISYEQYF. Supplemented by reference TRBV5-1 and TRBJ2-7, the full variable domain reads KAGVTQTPRYLIKTRGQQVTLSCSPISGHRSVSWYQQTPGQGLQFLFEYFSETQRNKGNFPGRFSGRQFSNSRSEMNVSTLELGDSALYLCASSFYPGTSISYEQYFGPGTRLTVT.

Points on this clone: The same CDR3 can be traced to other DNA sequences in this sample. The chain uses TRBV20-1 and TRBJ2-1; D not certain. There are 10 residues in the CDR3. Germline V gene sequence: CDR1 DFQATT, CDR2 SNEGSKA (reference sequence). V was cut by 6 bases and J by 4 bases, with 4 bases left in between. The CDR3 protein is CSAVYNEQFF. The CDR3 nucleotides are TGCAGTGCCGTTTACAATGAGCAGTTCTTC.

The gene calls are TRBV27 and TRBJ1-1; D possibly corresponds to TRBD1 (5 bases). Germline V CDR1 and CDR2: MNHEY, SMNVEV (reference sequence). Trimming removed 1 base at V and 2 bases at J, with 14 bases between. There are 16 residues in the CDR3. As DNA, the CDR3 is TGTGCCAGCAGTTTATTAGGGGTCTCCCCAAACACTGAAGCTTTCTTT. Protein product: CASSLLGVSPNTEAFF.

The rearrangement uses TRBV18 and TRBJ2-2, with D possibly matching TRBD2 (5 bases). The CDR3 extends over 19 amino acids. V was trimmed by 3 bases and J by 2 bases, leaving 22 bases between them. Per the germline V gene, CDR1 is KGHSH and CDR2 is LQKENI. The CDR3 is CASSPFSVLVYINTGELFF. The CDR3 region has the DNA TGTGCCAGCTCACCCTTTAGCGTCCTTGTCTATATCAACACCGGGGAGCTGTTTTTT.

This chain links TRBV12-5 with TRBJ2-3; 13 positions match TRBD2. The V and J ends lost 0 bases and 3 bases, in that order; junction bases with no gene match: 3. The CDR3 has 17 amino acids. Germline V CDR1 and CDR2: LGHNT, FRNRAP. Here the CDR3 DNA reads TGTGCTAGTGGTTTGGTACCGACTAGCGGGGGGACAGATACGCAGTATTTT. Amino acids: CASGLVPTSGGTDTQYF.